This note documents a single T cell receptor beta chain sequence. What it recognizes is unknown. The germline V and J ends were trimmed by 2 bases and 1 base, with 10 bases remaining between them. CDR3 length equals 15 residues. The germline gives CDR1 SGHVS, CDR2 FNYEAQ. The entry originates in a study of CD8 T cells in ankylosing spondylitis. Quantitative 5'-RACE with molecular barcodes generated TCR beta libraries. TCRdb redid the calling of the 5' RACE reads with MiXCR, one entry per CDR3 protein. There are about 320,000 distinct CDR3 sequences in the sample; around a tenth occur only once, and about 10% lies in the top ten. Study-wide findings and caveats: Both synovial fluid and blood in reactive arthritis had previously been reported to carry some motif variants.

The receptor was isolated from a female donor with ankylosing spondylitis or in good health (not recorded which). The rearrangement uses TRBV7-6 and TRBJ2-3; D unclear. Sequenced sample: blood, either unsorted or a sorted T cell fraction (not recorded which). CDR3 residues: CASSLFRAGTDTQYF. The DNA of the CDR3 is TGTGCCAGCAGCTTATTCCGGGCGGGCACAGATACGCAGTATTTT.